This T cell receptor (beta chain) came from a study of regulatory T cells in long-lasting Graves disease. General study results and limits: Fewer public clonotypes were shared by new patients (about 940) than by persistent patients (2,741).

Time point denoted: persistent/refractory GD, antithyroid drugs over 5 years with positive TRAb. From RNA extracted from PBMCs, the TCR library was made. The V end was cut by 6 bases, the J end by 0 bases, with 12 bases between. This CDR3 comprises 14 residues. Germline CDR1 is MNHNS and CDR2 is SASEGT. Many counts were recorded for this clonotype. The antigen is unknown. Both iRepertoire HTBI primers and Arm-PCR of CDR3 regions were used to build the TCR beta libraries. TCRdb reprocessed the multiplex PCR reads with MiXCR, giving one entry per CDR3 protein. The sample consists of 400,000 to 500,000 distinct CDR3 sequences, under 25% of them appearing once.

V gene TRBV6-1 combines with J gene TRBJ2-7; possible D gene TRBD1, 6 bases. The starting material was peripheral blood mononuclear cells (PBMCs), obtained when the disease was refractory, from a patient treated with antithyroid drugs. This receptor was identified in a female donor with Graves disease. The CDR3, as DNA: TGTGCCAGCAGATCGGACAGTTTCTCCTACGAGCAGTACTTC. Its protein product is CASRSDSFSYEQYF.